Detailed here is one T cell receptor (beta chain). Its specificity is not known. This sample also contains other DNA sequences that code for the same CDR3. Sequenced by immunoSEQ multiplex PCR; TCRdb stores in-frame clones only, minus some. Of 2 million to 3 million clones listed, approximately 93% are singletons. Germline values: CDR1 SGHNT, CDR2 YYREEE (reference sequence). This CDR3 spans 14 amino acids. V was clipped by 1 base and J by 3 bases, with 11 bases between them. This sample is part of a study of shared clonotypes between healthy human individuals. Healthy HIV-negative adults with no recent acute infections or vaccinations were recruited as donors. Study-level results: Limited genetic and exposure-history diversity came from having few donors. Relative to memory subsets, naive subsets generally showed larger estimated richness.

The clonotype originates from a man aged 18 to 29 in good health. Some clones in this sample may be carry-over from other donors' samples. The sequencing input was naive CD4+ T cells from PBMCs. Subset indicated: CD45RA+ positively selected. The rearrangement joins TRBV5-4 to TRBJ2-7, with D possibly TRBD1 on 7 matching bases. DNA for the CDR3: TGTGCCAGCAGCTTGTGGCAGGGGGGCTACGAGCAGTACTTC. As protein: CASSLWQGGYEQYF.